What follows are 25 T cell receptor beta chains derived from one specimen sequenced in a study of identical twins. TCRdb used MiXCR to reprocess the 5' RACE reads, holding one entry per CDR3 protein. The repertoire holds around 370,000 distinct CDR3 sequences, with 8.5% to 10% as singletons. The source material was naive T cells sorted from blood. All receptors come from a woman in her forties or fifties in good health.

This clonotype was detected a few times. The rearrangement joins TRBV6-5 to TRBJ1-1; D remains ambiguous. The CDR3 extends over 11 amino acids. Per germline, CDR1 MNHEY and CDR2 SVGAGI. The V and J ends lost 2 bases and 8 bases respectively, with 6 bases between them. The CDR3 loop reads CASSYQTEAFF. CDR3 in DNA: TGTGCCAGCAGTTACCAAACCGAAGCTTTCTTT.

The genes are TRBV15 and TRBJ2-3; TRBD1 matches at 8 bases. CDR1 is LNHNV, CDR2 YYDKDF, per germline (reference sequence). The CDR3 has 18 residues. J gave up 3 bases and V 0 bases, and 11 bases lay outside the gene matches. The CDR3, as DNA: TGTGCCACCAGCAGAGATCGTCCCACAGGGGGTAGGACAGATACGCAGTATTTT. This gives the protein CATSRDRPTGGRTDTQYF.

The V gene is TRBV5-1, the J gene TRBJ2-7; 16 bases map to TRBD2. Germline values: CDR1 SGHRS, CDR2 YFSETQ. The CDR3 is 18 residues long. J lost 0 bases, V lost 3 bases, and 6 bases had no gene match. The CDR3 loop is CASSSGLAGGPISYEQYF. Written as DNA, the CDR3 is TGCGCCAGCAGCTCGGGACTAGCGGGAGGGCCAATCTCCTACGAGCAGTACTTC.

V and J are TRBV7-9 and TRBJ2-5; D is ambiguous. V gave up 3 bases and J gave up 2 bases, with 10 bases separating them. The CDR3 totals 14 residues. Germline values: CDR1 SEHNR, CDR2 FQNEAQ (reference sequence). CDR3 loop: CASSLWGTQETQYF. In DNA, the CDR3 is TGTGCCAGCAGCTTGTGGGGTACACAAGAGACCCAGTACTTC.

The chain's CDR3 is CASSQRGKREITDTQYF. The CDR3 coding sequence is TGCGCCAGCAGCCAAAGGGGAAAGCGGGAGATCACAGATACGCAGTATTTT. The chain joins TRBV4-1 to TRBJ2-3, with 8 nucleotides matching TRBD2. V was pared by 2 bases and J by 2 bases, with 9 bases of the junction left unmatched. CDR3 size: 17 residues. Germline values: CDR1 MGHRA, CDR2 YSYEKL.

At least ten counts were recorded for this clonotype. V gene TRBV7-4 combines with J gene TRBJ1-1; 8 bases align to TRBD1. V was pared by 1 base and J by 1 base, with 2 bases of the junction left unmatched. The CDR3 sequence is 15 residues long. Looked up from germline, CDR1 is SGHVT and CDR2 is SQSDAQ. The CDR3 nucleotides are TGTGCCAGCAGCTTAGGGGGACAGGAGAACACTGAAGCTTTCTTT. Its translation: CASSLGGQENTEAFF.

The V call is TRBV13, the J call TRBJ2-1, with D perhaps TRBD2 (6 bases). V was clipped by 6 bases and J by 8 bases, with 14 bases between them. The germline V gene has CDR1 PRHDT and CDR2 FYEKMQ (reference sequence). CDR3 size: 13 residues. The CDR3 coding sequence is TGTGCCAGCAGACAAGAGTTAGCGGATGAGCAGTTCTTC. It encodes CASRQELADEQFF.

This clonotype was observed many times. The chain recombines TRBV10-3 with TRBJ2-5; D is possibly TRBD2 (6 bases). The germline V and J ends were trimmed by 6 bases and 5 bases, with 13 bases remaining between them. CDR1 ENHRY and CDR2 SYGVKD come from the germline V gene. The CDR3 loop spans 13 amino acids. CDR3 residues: CAISGLFGETQYF. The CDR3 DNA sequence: TGTGCCATCAGCGGACTATTCGGCGAGACCCAGTACTTC.

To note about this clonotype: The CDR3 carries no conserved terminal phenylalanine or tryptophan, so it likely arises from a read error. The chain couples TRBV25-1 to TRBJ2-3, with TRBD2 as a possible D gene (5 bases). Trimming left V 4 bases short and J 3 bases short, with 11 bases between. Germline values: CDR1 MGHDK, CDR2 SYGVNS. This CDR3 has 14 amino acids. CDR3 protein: CASSGLRATDTQYS. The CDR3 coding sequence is TGTGCCAGCAGTGGATTGAGGGCTACAGATACGCAGTATTCT.

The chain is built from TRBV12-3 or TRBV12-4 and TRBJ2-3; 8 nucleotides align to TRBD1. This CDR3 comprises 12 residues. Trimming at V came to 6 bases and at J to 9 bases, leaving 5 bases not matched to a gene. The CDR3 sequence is CASRTGGRTQYF. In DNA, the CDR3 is TGTGCCAGCAGAACAGGGGGAAGGACGCAGTATTTT.

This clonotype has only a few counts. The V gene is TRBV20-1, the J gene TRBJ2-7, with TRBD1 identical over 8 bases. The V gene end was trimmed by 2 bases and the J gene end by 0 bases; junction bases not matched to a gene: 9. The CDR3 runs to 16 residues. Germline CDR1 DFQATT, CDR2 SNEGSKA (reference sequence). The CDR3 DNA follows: TGCAGTGCTAGAACCCGGGGACAGGCTTTCTCCTACGAGCAGTACTTC. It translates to CSARTRGQAFSYEQYF.

The CDR3, as DNA: TGTGCCAGCAGCCAGTCAGAGGTTGGGAACACTGAAGCTTTCTTT. It specifies CASSQSEVGNTEAFF. The rearrangement joins TRBV3-1 to TRBJ1-1; D call uncertain. V lost 3 bases, J lost 1 base, and 12 bases lay in between. The germline V gene encodes CDR1 LGHDT and CDR2 YNNKEL (reference sequence). The CDR3 loop spans 15 amino acids.

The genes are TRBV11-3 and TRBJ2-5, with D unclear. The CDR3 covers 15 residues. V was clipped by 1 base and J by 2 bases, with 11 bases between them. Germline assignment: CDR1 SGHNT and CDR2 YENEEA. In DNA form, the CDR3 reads TGTGCCAGCAGCTTAGCTCGGGCAGAACAAGAGACCCAGTACTTC. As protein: CASSLARAEQETQYF.

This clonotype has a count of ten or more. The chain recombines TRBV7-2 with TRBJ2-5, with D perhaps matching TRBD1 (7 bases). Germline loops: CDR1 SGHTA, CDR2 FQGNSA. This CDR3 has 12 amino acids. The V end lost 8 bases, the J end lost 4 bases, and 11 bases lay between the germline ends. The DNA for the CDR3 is TGTGCCAGCCAGGGGGGAGGAGAGACCCAGTACTTC. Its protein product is CASQGGGETQYF. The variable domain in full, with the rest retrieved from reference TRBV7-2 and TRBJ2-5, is GAGVSQSPSNKVTEKGKDVELRCDPISGHTALYWYRQSLGQGLEFLIYFQGNSAPDKSGLPSDRFSAERTGGSVSTLTIQRTQQEDSAVYLCASQGGGETQYFGPGTRLLVL.

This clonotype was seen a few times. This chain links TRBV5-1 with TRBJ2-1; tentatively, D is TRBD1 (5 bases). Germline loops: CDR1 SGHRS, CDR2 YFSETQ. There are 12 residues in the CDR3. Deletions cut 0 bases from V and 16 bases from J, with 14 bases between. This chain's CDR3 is CASSLAGRVYFF. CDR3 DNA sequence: TGCGCCAGCAGCTTGGCCGGCAGGGTCTACTTCTTC.

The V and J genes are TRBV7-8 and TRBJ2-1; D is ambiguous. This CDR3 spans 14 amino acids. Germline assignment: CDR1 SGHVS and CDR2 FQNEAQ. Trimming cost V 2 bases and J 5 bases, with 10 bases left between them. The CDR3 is CASSLLAADNEQFF. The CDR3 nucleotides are TGTGCCAGCAGCTTACTGGCCGCAGACAATGAGCAGTTCTTC.

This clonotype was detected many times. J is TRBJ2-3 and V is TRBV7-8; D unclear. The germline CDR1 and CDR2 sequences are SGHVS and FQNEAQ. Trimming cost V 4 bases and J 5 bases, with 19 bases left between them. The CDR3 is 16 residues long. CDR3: CASSSDDSALGDTQYF. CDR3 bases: TGTGCCAGCAGCTCCGATGACTCGGCGCTTGGAGATACGCAGTATTTT.

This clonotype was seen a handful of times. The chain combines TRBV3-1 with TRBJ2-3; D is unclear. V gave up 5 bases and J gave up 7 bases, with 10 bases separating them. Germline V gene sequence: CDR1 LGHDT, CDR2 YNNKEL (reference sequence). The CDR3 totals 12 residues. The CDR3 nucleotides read TGTGCCAGCAGCTCGGTTATGAATACGCAGTATTTT. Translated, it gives CASSSVMNTQYF.

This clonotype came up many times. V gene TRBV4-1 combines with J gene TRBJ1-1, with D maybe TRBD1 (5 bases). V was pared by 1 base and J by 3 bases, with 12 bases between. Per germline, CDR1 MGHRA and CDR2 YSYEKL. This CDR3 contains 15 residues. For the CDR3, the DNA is TGCGCCAGCAGCCAAGGACGATGGGGGGACACTGAAGCTTTCTTT. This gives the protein CASSQGRWGDTEAFF.

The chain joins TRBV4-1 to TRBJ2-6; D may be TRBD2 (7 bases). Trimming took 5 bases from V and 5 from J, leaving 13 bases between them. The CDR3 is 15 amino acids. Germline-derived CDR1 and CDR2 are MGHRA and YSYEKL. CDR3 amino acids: CASSRGGSWANVLTF. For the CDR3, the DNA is TGCGCCAGCAGCAGGGGGGGGTCCTGGGCCAACGTCCTGACTTTC.

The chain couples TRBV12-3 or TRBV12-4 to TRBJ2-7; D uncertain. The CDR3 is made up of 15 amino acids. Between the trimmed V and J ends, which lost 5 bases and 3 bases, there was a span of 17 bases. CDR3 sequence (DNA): TGTGCCAGCAGTCCCCGGGTCATAGGGCGCTACGAGCAGTACTTC. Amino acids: CASSPRVIGRYEQYF.

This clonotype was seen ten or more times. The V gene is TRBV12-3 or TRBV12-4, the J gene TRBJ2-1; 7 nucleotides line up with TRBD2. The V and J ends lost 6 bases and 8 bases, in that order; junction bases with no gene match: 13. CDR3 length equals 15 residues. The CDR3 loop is CASSLPGTIVHEQFF. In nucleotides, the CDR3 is TGTGCCAGCAGCTTACCGGGGACTATTGTCCATGAGCAGTTCTTC.

The chain's CDR3 is CASSPPLTWQQFF. The CDR3, as DNA: TGTGCCAGCTCACCACCCTTGACCTGGCAGCAGTTCTTC. The chain uses TRBV18 and TRBJ2-1, with D unresolved. The V gene lost 0 bases and the J gene lost 11 bases, with 11 bases spanning the gap. Germline loops: CDR1 KGHSH, CDR2 LQKENI. The CDR3 is 13 residues long.

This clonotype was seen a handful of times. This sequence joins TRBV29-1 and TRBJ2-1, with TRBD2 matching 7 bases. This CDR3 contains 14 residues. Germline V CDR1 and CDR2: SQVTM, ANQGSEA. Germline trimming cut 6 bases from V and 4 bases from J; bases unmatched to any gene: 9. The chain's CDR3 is CSVTGGSRYNEQFF. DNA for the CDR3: TGCAGCGTCACGGGCGGGAGCAGATACAATGAGCAGTTCTTC.

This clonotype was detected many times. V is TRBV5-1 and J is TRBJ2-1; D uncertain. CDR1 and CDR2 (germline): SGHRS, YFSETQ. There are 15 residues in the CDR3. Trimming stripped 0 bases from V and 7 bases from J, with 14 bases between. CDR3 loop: CASSLALGLGNEQFF. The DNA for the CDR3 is TGCGCCAGCAGCTTGGCTTTGGGGTTGGGGAATGAGCAGTTCTTC.